The TCR beta chain under discussion was sequenced for a study of cytomegalovirus exposure and HLA in healthy donors. Study findings and constraints: In a later analysis, TCR beta V- and J-gene trimming was associated with a missense DCLRE1C variant.

The PCR employed 60 Vbeta primers together with 13 Jbeta primers. Repertoires were generated with immunoSEQ multiplex PCR, while TCRdb's copy carries only in-frame clones and drops some. The sample holds more than 150,000 clones, 82% seen once. Donors had nominal health at sampling but likely had unrecorded immune exposures. CDR1 is SGHRS and CDR2 is YFSETQ in the germline V gene. V was pared by 4 bases and J by 2 bases, with 10 bases between. CDR3 size: 13 residues. This clone was seen only a few times. The target antigen is unknown. The chain carries TRBV5-1 and TRBJ2-7; D is unclear. Sequences were obtained from PBMCs. This TCR was recovered from a woman younger than 30 in good health and CMV-seronegative. The CDR3 sequence: CASSPTSAYEQYF. CDR3 in DNA: TGCGCCAGCAGCCCGACATCAGCCTACGAGCAGTACTTC.